The rows below give T cell receptor beta chains drawn from one sample of a study of OX40 agonist ivuxolimab in advanced cancers. Some clones are missing from TCRdb's copy, which holds only in-frame ones; the method was immunoSEQ multiplex PCR. This table holds about 78,000 clones, roughly nine tenths found once. The material sequenced was CD4+ or CD8+ T cells sorted from blood, taken in a trial of the OX40 agonist ivuxolimab. Receptors were obtained from an adult with an advanced solid tumor such as melanoma, head and neck, liver or kidney cancer. Both conserved end residues are part of each CDR3. D genes are given only for firm matches. Some rows mark clone size as missing; the rest say once, few, many or name a class of expanded clone.

d_call	clone_size	v_call	j_call	cdr3_nt	cdr3_aa
NA	NA	TRBV28	TRBJ2-6	TGTGCCACCTGGAGCTCTGGGGCCAACGTCCTGACTTTC	CATWSSGANVLTF
TRBD2	NA	TRBV10-3	TRBJ2-1	TGTGCCACAGGTTGGGGTCCTAGCGGCTACAATGAGCAGTTCTTC	CATGWGPSGYNEQFF
TRBD2	NA	TRBV2	TRBJ2-1	TGTGCCAGCAGTGAACTAGCGGGAGTTCGGTTCTTC	CASSELAGVRFF
NA	NA	TRBV5-1	TRBJ2-2	TGCGCCAGCAGCTTGGTGGGTGGCGGCACCGGGGAGCTGTTTTTT	CASSLVGGGTGELFF
TRBD1	few	TRBV28	TRBJ2-7	TGTGCCAGCAGTCCGCCGGGACAGCTTCCTCGGCTCGAGCAGTACTTC	CASSPPGQLPRLEQYF
NA	NA	TRBV10-3	TRBJ1-2	TGTGCCATCAGTGAGATCCGCCGGGGGAACTATGGCTACACCTTC	CAISEIRRGNYGYTF
NA	NA	TRBV5-1	TRBJ1-4	TGCGCCAGCAGCTTGGCCCAGGAAGGTTCGTGGGAAAAACTGTTTTTT	CASSLAQEGSWEKLFF
NA	NA	TRBV7-8	TRBJ1-5	TGTGCCAGCAGCAACAAATTTGGACAGCGCGCCAATCAGCCCCAGCATTTT	CASSNKFGQRANQPQHF
NA	NA	TRBV11-2	TRBJ1-5	TGTGCCAGCAGCCCGGGCGGAGGCAATCAGCCCCAGCATTTT	CASSPGGGNQPQHF
TRBD2	NA	TRBV10-3	TRBJ2-1	TGTGCCATCAGTTTACGACTAGCGGGGGGCCTGAGCTCCTACAATGAGCAGTTCTTC	CAISLRLAGGLSSYNEQFF
TRBD2	NA	TRBV10-3	TRBJ2-1	TGTGCCATCAGCGCCGGGACTAGCGGATTCAATGAGCAGTTCTTC	CAISAGTSGFNEQFF
TRBD1	NA	TRBV30	TRBJ1-5	TGTGCCTGGAGTCCAGGGGGGGATCAGCCCCAGCATTTT	CAWSPGGDQPQHF
NA	NA	TRBV2	TRBJ2-7	TGTGCCAGCAGCGAGACTCAGGGGGGAGGTTACTACGAGCAGTACTTC	CASSETQGGGYYEQYF
NA	NA	TRBV28	TRBJ1-2	TGTGCCAGCAGTTTATACCTGGACACCTATGGCTACACCTTC	CASSLYLDTYGYTF
TRBD1	NA	TRBV6-6	TRBJ1-2	TGTGCCAGCAGCCCGTCGGGACAGGGCTATGGCTACACCTTC	CASSPSGQGYGYTF
NA	NA	TRBV11-2	TRBJ1-2	TGTGCCAGCAGCCCCGCGGGGGCGGACGGCTACACCTTC	CASSPAGADGYTF
TRBD2	NA	TRBV28	TRBJ2-5	TGTGCCAGCACCGAAAGCGGGAGGGAGACCCAGTACTTC	CASTESGRETQYF
NA	NA	TRBV6-5	TRBJ1-2	TGTGCCAGCAGTCAGGGAGACTATGGCTACACCTTC	CASSQGDYGYTF
NA	NA	TRBV27	TRBJ1-2	TGTGCCAGCAGTTTAGCCGGGTCCAGGAAGGGCTACACCTTC	CASSLAGSRKGYTF
NA	NA	TRBV5-1	TRBJ1-2	TGCGCCAGCTCCCTCGGCCTGTCGGGCTATGGCTACACCTTC	CASSLGLSGYGYTF
TRBD2	NA	TRBV2	TRBJ2-7	TGTGCCAGCAGTGGGACTAGCGGGAGTTACGAGCAGTACTTC	CASSGTSGSYEQYF
TRBD2	once	TRBV11-1	TRBJ2-1	TGTGCCAGCAGCTTTGTTCCCGGGACTAGCGGGAATGAGCAGTTCTTC	CASSFVPGTSGNEQFF
NA	NA	TRBV29-1	TRBJ1-4	TGCAGCGTCGCCAGTAACTTTAATGAAAAACTGTTTTTT	CSVASNFNEKLFF
NA	NA	TRBV6-5	TRBJ2-7	TGTGCCAGCAGATCCCCTGCAGGGGACGAGCAGTACTTC	CASRSPAGDEQYF
TRBD1	few	TRBV7-9	TRBJ1-2	TGTGCCAGCGGGTGGAGACAGGGCTCTGGCTACACCTTC	CASGWRQGSGYTF
TRBD1	NA	TRBV2	TRBJ1-2	TGTGCCAGCAGCGTATACAGGGGGCCATATGGCTACACCTTC	CASSVYRGPYGYTF
NA	once	TRBV5-8	TRBJ2-3	TGTGCCAGCAGCTCCTACGCAGGTCGCACAGATACGCAGTATTTT	CASSSYAGRTDTQYF
TRBD1	NA	TRBV7-8	TRBJ1-2	TGTGCCAGCAGCTTTAGGAGACAGGGGAGGTGGTATGGCTACACCTTC	CASSFRRQGRWYGYTF
TRBD2	NA	TRBV7-2	TRBJ2-2	TGTGCCAGCAGCTTAGCGGGAGGGCCCGGGGAGCTGTTTTTT	CASSLAGGPGELFF
NA	NA	TRBV28	TRBJ1-4	TGTGCCAGCAGTTCAGACAAAGGGAATGAAAAACTGTTTTTT	CASSSDKGNEKLFF
TRBD1	NA	TRBV19	TRBJ1-2	TGTGCCAGTAGTATACCGGGACAGGGGTTTTATGGCTACACCTTC	CASSIPGQGFYGYTF
TRBD1	NA	TRBV5-8	TRBJ2-7	TGTGCCAGCAGCTTGGGACAGGGTACTAGAGACGAGCAGTACTTC	CASSLGQGTRDEQYF
TRBD2	NA	TRBV19	TRBJ2-7	TGTGCCAGTAGCAGAAGCCCGGGACTAGCGGCCTACGAGCAGTACTTC	CASSRSPGLAAYEQYF
NA	NA	TRBV10-3	TRBJ1-1	TGTGCCATCCGCGGACAGCCGAACACTGAAGCTTTCTTT	CAIRGQPNTEAFF
TRBD2	NA	TRBV6-1	TRBJ2-2	TGTGCCAGCATATGGGAGCGGGGGGTCCCGGGGGAGCTGTTTTTT	CASIWERGVPGELFF
NA	NA	TRBV4-2	TRBJ1-1	TGTGCCAGCAGCCAAGACCCAGGCCCGAACACTGAAGCTTTCTTT	CASSQDPGPNTEAFF
NA	NA	TRBV7-9	TRBJ1-1	TGTGCCAGCAGCCTAGACCTCTTGGGCACTGAAGCTTTCTTT	CASSLDLLGTEAFF
NA	NA	TRBV19	TRBJ1-6	TGTGCCAGTAGTACCTTGGGAGGACTGACGAATTCACCCCTCCACTTT	CASSTLGGLTNSPLHF
TRBD1	NA	TRBV5-4	TRBJ1-2	TGTGCCAGCAGCAAGGGACAGGGGGGCATTAACTATGGCTACACCTTC	CASSKGQGGINYGYTF
NA	NA	TRBV15	TRBJ1-4	TGTGCCACCAGCAGAGATAGCACAGGGCTGTTTTTT	CATSRDSTGLFF
TRBD2	NA	TRBV5-6	TRBJ2-7	TGTGCCAGCAGCTTAGGCAGCGGGGGCCTTCACGAGCAGTACTTC	CASSLGSGGLHEQYF
NA	NA	TRBV30	TRBJ2-1	TGTGCCTGTACGGGGCAGGGATCCTACAATGAGCAGTTCTTC	CACTGQGSYNEQFF
NA	NA	TRBV7-9	TRBJ1-1	TGTGCCAGCAGCGCACAGGGGAACACTGAAGCTTTCTTT	CASSAQGNTEAFF
TRBD2	NA	TRBV11-3	TRBJ2-3	TGTGCCAGCAGCTTCACTAGCGGCACAGATACGCAGTATTTT	CASSFTSGTDTQYF